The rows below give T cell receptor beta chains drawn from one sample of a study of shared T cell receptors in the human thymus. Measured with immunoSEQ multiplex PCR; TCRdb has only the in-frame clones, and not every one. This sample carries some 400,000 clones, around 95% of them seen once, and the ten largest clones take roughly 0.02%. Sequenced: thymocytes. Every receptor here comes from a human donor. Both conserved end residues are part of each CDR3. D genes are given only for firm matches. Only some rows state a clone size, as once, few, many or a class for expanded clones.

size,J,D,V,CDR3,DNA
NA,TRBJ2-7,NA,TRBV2,CASSVSAVEGSYEQYF,TGTGCCAGCAGTGTCTCTGCGGTTGAGGGTAGCTACGAGCAGTACTTC
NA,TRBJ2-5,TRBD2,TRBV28,CASSHRLAERYQETQYF,TGTGCCAGCAGCCATCGACTAGCGGAAAGGTACCAAGAGACCCAGTACTTC
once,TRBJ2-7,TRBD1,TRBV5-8,CASSRTGQTYEQYF,TGTGCCAGCAGCCGGACAGGGCAAACCTACGAGCAGTACTTC
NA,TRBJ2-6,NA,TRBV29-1,CSVDSLPKWGANVLTF,TGCAGCGTTGATAGTCTTCCTAAGTGGGGGGCCAACGTCCTGACTTTC
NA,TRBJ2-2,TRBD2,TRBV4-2,CASSSRLAEHTGELFF,TGTGCCAGCAGCTCTCGACTAGCGGAGCACACCGGGGAGCTGTTTTTT
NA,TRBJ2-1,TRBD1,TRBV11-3,CASSYGDRAVNEQFF,TGTGCCAGCAGCTACGGGGACAGGGCGGTTAATGAGCAGTTCTTC
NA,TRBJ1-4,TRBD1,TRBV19,CASSITRTGGEEKLFF,TGTGCCAGTAGTATAACTCGGACAGGGGGAGAAGAAAAACTGTTTTTT
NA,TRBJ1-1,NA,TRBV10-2,CASSDDLGDTEAFF,TGCGCCAGCAGTGACGACCTCGGGGACACTGAAGCTTTCTTT
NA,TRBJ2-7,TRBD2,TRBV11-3,CASSRGTSGSYEQYF,TGTGCCAGCAGCCGAGGAACTAGCGGTTCCTACGAGCAGTACTTC
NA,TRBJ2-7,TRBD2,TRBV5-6,CASVEAGGRYEQYF,TGTGCCAGTGTGGAGGCGGGAGGGAGATACGAGCAGTACTTC
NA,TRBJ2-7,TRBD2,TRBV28,CASAGEDEQYF,TGTGCCAGCGCGGGAGAGGACGAGCAGTACTTC
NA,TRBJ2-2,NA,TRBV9,CASSVAPRIAWLRSTGELFF,TGTGCCAGCAGCGTAGCCCCCAGGATAGCCTGGCTGCGGAGTACCGGGGAGCTGTTTTTT
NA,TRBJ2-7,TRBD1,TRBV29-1,CSVGARRDRGYEQYF,TGCAGCGTGGGGGCAAGGCGGGACAGGGGCTACGAGCAGTACTTC
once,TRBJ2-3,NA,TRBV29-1,CSVDERALSTDTQYF,TGCAGCGTTGATGAGCGGGCCCTAAGCACAGATACGCAGTATTTT
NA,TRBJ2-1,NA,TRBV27,CASSSYSGFSSYNEQFF,TGTGCCAGCAGTTCCTATTCAGGGTTTAGCTCCTACAATGAGCAGTTCTTC
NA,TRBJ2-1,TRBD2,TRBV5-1,CASSPRTSGYNEQFF,TGCGCCAGCAGCCCCAGGACTAGCGGATACAATGAGCAGTTCTTC
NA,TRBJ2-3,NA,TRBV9,CASSVAPQGAIPDTQYF,TGTGCCAGCAGCGTAGCCCCTCAGGGAGCCATCCCAGATACGCAGTATTTT
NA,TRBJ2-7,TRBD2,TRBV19,CASSIRSAGALNHIYEQYF,TGTGCCAGTAGTATAAGGTCAGCGGGAGCCCTCAACCATATCTACGAGCAGTACTTC
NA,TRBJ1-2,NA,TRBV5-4,CASSSYAGNYGYTF,TGTGCCAGCAGCTCCTACGCGGGTAACTATGGCTACACCTTC
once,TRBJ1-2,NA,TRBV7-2,CASSSQDRANYGYTF,TGTGCCAGCAGCTCCCAGGACCGAGCAAACTATGGCTACACCTTC